Sequencing of this T cell receptor beta chain was carried out in a study of T cells in Graves' hyperthyroidism and ophthalmopathy. Findings of the study overall: Researchers found most expanded thyroid clonotypes above 0.001 in blood as well.

Among ophthalmopathy patients, the Clinical Activity Score reached at least 3, the NOSPECS grade reached at least 4, and duration remained under 3 months. On the basis of clinical symptoms, serum thyroxine and TRAb, thyroid ultrasound and orbital computed tomography, diagnoses were made. CDR3 length: 16 amino acids. Germline V gene sequence: CDR1 DFQATT, CDR2 SNEGSKA (reference sequence). The V segment lost 1 base and the J segment 8 bases; nucleotides outside the gene matches: 12. With respect to this clonotype: Antigen: not known.

RNA transcripts were the template for amplifying TCR beta CDR3 regions. The study used the HTBI primer set for a first-round RT-PCR of the TCR CDR3. TCRdb ran MiXCR on the multiplex PCR reads and lists one entry per CDR3 protein. Of about 400,000 distinct CDR3 sequences detected, 11% to 15% appear once; the ten largest clones hold around 27%. The receptor's source is a man over 45 with Graves' ophthalmopathy. This chain uses TRBV20-1 with TRBJ2-1; 9 bases are a match to TRBD2. Sequencing used blood. The CDR3 coding sequence is TGCAGTGCTAGAGTTGGGCGGGAGGGCCTTCAATATGAGCAGTTCTTC. It yields the protein CSARVGREGLQYEQFF.